This TCR beta chain was profiled in a study of human T cells and chemical hapten exposure. Study details: While the approximately 25-week study was under way, patients received diphenylcyclopropenone on the scalp every week.

Germline V gene lookup returns CDR1 SNHLY and CDR2 FYNNEI. V was pared by 3 bases and J by 0 bases, with 9 bases between. The CDR3 length is 15 residues. A single record per CDR3 protein comes from TCRdb applying MiXCR to the RACE reads. The sample has around 200,000 distinct CDR3 sequences; roughly 30% are singletons. Time point indicated: pre-sensitization, week 0. The treatment here: therapeutic diphenylcyclopropenone sensitization with weekly scalp DPC. The source is a woman aged 25 to 39 with alopecia areata. Some clones in this sample may be carry-over from other donors' samples. The input for sequencing was whole blood, taken in connection with sensitization to the hapten diphenylcyclopropenone (DPC). The chain joins TRBV2 to TRBJ1-5, with a tentative D call TRBD1 (5 bases). The CDR3: CASSDGTHSNQPQHF. The CDR3 DNA sequence: TGTGCCAGCAGTGACGGGACGCATAGCAATCAGCCCCAGCATTTT.